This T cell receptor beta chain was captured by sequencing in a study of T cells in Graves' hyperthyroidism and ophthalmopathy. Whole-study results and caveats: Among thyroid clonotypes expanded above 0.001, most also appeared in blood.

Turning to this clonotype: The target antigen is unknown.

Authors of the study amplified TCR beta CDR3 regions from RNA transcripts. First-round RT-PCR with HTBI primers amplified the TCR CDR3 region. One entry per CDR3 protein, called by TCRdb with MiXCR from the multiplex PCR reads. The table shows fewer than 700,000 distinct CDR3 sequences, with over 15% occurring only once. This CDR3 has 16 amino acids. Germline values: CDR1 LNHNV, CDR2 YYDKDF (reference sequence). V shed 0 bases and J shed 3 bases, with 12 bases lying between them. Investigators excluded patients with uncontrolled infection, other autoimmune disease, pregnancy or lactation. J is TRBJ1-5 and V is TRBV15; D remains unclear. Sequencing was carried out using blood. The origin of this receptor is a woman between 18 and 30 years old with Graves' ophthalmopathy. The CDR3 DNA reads TGTGCCACCAGCAGAGATGGGGAGACACTCAATCAGCCCCAGCATTTT. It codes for CATSRDGETLNQPQHF.